This T cell receptor beta chain was recovered during a study of T cells after yellow fever vaccination. Study-wide context: Fractions containing few cells were prepared with SMART-Seq v4 Ultra Low Input.

Study conclusions and caveats: Subsequent to the booster, the majority of primary-vaccination clones reappeared (96% CD4, roughly 90% CD8).

Germline CDR1 is MNHNS and CDR2 is SASEGT. This CDR3 has 14 residues. V was clipped by 6 bases and J by 7 bases, with 13 bases between them. The study made its TCR cDNA through 5'RACE template switching. That step introduced a universal primer site along with UMIs. TCRdb called the 5' RACE reads again in MiXCR, with one record for every CDR3 protein. The sample holds around 590,000 distinct CDR3 sequences; 12% are singletons and the top ten take 15%. This clonotype was seen a handful of times. Its antigen is not identified. The V and J genes are TRBV6-1 and TRBJ1-6, with D hard to call. The origin of this receptor is a man younger than 45 who received the YFV17D yellow fever vaccine. This specimen was PBMCs, taken on the day of the yellow fever booster vaccination. DNA of the CDR3: TGTGCCAGCAGAGACGCAACCCGAAATTCACCCCTCCACTTT. Its protein is CASRDATRNSPLHF.